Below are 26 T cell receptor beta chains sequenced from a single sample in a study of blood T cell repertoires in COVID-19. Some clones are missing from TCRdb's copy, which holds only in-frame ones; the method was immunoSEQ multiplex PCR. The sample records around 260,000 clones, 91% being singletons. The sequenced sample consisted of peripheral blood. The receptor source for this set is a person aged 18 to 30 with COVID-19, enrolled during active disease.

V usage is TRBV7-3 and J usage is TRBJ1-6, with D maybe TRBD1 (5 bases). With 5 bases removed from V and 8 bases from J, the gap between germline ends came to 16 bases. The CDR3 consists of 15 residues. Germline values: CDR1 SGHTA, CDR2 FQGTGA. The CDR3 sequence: CASSPPSQGDSPLHF. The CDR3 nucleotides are TGTGCCAGCAGCCCCCCCTCGCAGGGCGATTCACCCCTCCACTTT. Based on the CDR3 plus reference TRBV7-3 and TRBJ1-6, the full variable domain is GAGVSQTPSNKVTEKGKYVELRCDPISGHTALYWYRQSLGQGPEFLIYFQGTGAADDSGLPNDRFFAVRPEGSVSTLKIQRTERGDSAVYLCASSPPSQGDSPLHFGNGTRLTVT.

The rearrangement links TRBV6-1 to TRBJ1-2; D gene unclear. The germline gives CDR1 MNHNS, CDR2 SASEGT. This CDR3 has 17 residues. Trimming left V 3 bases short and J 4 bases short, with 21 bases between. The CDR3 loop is CASSDARRGSGTYGYTF. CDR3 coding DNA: TGTGCCAGCAGTGACGCGCGAAGAGGGTCGGGAACCTATGGCTACACCTTC.

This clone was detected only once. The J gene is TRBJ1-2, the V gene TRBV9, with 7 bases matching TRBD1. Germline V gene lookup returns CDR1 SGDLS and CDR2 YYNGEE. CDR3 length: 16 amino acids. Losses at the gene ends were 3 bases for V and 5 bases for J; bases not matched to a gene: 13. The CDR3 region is CASSARKDRVRYGYTF. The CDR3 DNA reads TGTGCCAGCAGCGCGAGGAAAGACAGGGTGAGGTATGGCTACACCTTC.

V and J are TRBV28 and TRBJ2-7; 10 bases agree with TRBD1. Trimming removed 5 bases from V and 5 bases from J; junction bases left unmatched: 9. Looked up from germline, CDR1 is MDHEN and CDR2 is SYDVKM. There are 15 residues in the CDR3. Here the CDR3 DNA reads TGTGCCAGCAGTAGCCGGGACAGGGGATCCGACGAGCAGTACTTC. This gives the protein CASSSRDRGSDEQYF.

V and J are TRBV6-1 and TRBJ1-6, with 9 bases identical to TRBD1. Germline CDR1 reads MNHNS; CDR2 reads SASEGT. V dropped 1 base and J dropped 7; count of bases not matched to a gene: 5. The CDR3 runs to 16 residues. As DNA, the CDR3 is TGTGCCAGCAGTGAAGATACCGGGACAGGGAATTCACCCCTCCACTTT. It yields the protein CASSEDTGTGNSPLHF.

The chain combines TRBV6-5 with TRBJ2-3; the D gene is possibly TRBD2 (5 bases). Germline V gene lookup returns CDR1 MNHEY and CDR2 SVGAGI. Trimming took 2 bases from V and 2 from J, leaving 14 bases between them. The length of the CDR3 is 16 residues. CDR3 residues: CASSYRDPAYTDTQYF. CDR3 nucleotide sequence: TGTGCCAGCAGTTACCGGGATCCCGCTTACACAGATACGCAGTATTTT.

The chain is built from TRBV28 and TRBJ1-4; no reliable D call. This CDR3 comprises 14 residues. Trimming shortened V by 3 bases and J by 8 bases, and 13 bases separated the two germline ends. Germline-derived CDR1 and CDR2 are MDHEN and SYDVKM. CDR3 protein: CASSFDGVGEKLFF. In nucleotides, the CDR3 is TGTGCCAGCAGTTTTGACGGGGTCGGGGAAAAACTGTTTTTT.

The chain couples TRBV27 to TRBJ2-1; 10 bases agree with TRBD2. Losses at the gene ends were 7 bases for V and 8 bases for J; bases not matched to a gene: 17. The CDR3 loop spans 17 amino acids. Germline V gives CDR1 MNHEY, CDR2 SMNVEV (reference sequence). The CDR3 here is CASTFLAPSGSFYEQFF. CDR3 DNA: TGTGCCAGCACCTTCCTAGCACCTAGCGGGAGTTTCTATGAGCAGTTCTTC.

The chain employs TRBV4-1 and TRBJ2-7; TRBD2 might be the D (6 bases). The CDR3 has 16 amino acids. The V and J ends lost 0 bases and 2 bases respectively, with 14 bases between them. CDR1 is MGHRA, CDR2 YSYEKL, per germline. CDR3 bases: TGCGCCAGCAGCCAAGATTGGGGGGTGGCCCCCTACGAGCAGTACTTC. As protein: CASSQDWGVAPYEQYF.

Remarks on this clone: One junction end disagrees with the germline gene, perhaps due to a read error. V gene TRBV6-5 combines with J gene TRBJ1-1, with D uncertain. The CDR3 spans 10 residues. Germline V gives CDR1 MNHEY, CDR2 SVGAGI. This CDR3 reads CASGLAQLLF. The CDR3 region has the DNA TGTGCCAGCGGGCTCGCCCAGCTGCTCTTT.

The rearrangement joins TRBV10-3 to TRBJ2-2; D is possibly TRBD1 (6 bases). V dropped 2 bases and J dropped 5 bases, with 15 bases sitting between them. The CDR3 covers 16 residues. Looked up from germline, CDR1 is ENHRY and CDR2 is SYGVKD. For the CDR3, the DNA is TGTGCCATCAGTGAGCCCCCGGGACACTCTACCGGGGAGCTGTTTTTT. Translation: CAISEPPGHSTGELFF.

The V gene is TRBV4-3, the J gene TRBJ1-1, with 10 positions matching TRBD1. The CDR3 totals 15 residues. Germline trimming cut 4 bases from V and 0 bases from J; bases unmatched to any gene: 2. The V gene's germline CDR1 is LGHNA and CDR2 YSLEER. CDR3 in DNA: TGCGCCAGCAGCCGGGACAGGGGAATGAACACTGAAGCTTTCTTT. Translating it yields CASSRDRGMNTEAFF.

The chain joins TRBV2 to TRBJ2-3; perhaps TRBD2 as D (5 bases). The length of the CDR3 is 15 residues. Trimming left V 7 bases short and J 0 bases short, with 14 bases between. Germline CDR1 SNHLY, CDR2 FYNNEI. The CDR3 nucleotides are TGTGCCAGCAATCGACCGGACTTTAGCACAGATACGCAGTATTTT. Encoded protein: CASNRPDFSTDTQYF.

Here the CDR3 reads CASSASGTSGSGDEQYF. The CDR3 region has the DNA TGTGCCAGCAGCGCGTCCGGGACTAGCGGGAGCGGCGACGAGCAGTACTTC. The chain combines TRBV9 with TRBJ2-7; 14 nucleotides align to TRBD2. Germline CDR1 and CDR2: SGDLS and YYNGEE. Germline trimming cut 3 bases from V and 5 bases from J; bases unmatched to any gene: 10. CDR3 length equals 17 residues.

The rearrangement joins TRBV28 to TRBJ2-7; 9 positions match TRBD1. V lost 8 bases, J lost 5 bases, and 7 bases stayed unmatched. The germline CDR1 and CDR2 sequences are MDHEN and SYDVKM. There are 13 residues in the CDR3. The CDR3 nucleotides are TGTGCCAGCTTAAGGGGACAGGGCCACGAGCAGTACTTC. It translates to CASLRGQGHEQYF.

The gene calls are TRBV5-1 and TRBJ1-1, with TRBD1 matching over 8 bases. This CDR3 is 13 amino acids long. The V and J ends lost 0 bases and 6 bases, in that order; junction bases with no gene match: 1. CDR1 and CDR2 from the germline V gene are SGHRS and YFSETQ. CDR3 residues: CASSLDRGSEAFF. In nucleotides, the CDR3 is TGCGCCAGCAGCTTGGACAGGGGGTCTGAAGCTTTCTTT.

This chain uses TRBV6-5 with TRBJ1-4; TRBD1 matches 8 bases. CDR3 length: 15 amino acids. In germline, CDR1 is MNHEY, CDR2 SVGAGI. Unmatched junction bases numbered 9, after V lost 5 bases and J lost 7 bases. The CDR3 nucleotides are TGTGCCAGCAGTCTATCGGACAGGGCTGCTGAAAAACTGTTTTTT. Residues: CASSLSDRAAEKLFF.

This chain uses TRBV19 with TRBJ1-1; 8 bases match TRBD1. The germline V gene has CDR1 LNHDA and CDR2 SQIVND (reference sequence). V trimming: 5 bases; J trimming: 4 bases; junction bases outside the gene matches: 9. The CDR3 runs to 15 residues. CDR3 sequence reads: CASSFLTGVGTEAFF. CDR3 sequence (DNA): TGTGCCAGTAGTTTCTTGACAGGGGTGGGCACTGAAGCTTTCTTT.

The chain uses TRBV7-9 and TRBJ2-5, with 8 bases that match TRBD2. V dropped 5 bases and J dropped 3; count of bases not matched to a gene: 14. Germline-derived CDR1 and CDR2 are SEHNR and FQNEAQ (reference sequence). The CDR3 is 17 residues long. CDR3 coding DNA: TGTGCCAGCAGCCCTTATTTTCTAGCGGGTGTGGAAGAGACCCAGTACTTC. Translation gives CASSPYFLAGVEETQYF.

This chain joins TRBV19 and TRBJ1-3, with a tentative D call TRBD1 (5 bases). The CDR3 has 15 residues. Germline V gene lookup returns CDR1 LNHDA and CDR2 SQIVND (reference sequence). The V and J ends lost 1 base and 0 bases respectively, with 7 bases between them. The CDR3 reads CASSIGGLSGNTIYF. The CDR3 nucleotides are TGTGCCAGTAGTATAGGGGGCCTCTCTGGAAACACCATATATTTT.

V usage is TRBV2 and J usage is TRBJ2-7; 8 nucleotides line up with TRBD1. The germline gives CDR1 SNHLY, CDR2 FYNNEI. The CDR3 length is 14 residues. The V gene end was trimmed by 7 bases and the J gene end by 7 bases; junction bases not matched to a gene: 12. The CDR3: CASTSLDRALEQYF. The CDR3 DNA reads TGTGCCAGCACCTCTCTGGACAGGGCGTTGGAGCAGTACTTC. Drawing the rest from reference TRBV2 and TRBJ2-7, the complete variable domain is EPEVTQTPSHQVTQMGQEVILRCVPISNHLYFYWYRQILGQKVEFLVSFYNNEISEKSEIFDDQFSVERPDGSNFTLKIRSTKLEDSAMYFCASTSLDRALEQYFGPGTRLTVT.

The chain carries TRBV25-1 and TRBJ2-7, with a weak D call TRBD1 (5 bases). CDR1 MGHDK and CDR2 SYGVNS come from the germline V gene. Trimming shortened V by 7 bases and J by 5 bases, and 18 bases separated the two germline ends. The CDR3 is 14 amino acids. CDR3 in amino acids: CASTADNQHHEQYF. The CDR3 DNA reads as TGTGCCAGCACCGCGGACAACCAACACCACGAGCAGTACTTC.

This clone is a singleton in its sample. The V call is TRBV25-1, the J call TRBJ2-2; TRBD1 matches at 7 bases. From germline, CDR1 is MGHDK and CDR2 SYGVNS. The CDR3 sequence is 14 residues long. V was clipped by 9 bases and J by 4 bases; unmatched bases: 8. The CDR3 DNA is TGTGCCAGTAGAAGTGACAGGGCCACCGGGGAGCTGTTTTTT. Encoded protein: CASRSDRATGELFF.

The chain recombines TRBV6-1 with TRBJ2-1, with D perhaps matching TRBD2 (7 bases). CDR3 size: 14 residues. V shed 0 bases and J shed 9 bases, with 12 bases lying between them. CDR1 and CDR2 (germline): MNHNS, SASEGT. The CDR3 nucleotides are TGTGCCAGCAGTGAAGCGAGGGGGGGCCTTGAGCAGTTCTTC. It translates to CASSEARGGLEQFF.

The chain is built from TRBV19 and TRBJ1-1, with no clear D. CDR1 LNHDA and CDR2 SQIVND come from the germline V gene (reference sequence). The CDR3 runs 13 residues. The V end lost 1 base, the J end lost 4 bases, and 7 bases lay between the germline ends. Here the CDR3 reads CASSIVGSTEAFF. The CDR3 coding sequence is TGTGCCAGTAGTATAGTGGGGAGCACTGAAGCTTTCTTT.

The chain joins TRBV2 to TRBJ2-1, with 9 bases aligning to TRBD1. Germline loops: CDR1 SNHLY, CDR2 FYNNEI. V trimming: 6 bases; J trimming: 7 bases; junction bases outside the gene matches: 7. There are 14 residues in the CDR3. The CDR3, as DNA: TGTGCCAGCAGGGCCGGGACAGGGTGGAATGAGCAGTTCTTC. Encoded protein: CASRAGTGWNEQFF.